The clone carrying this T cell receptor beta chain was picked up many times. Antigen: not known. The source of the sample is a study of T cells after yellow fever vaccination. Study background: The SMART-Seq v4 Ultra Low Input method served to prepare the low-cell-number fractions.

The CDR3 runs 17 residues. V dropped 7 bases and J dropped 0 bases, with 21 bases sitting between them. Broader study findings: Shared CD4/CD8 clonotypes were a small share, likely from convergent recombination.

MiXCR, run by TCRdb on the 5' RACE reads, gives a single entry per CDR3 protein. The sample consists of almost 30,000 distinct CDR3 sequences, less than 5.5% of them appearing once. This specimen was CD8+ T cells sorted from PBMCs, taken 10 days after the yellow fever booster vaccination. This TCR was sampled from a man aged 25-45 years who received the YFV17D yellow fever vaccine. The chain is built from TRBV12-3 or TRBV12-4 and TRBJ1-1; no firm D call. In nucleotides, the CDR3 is TGTGCCAGCACCCCGCGTGGCATGGAGAACATGAACACTGAAGCTTTCTTT. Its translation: CASTPRGMENMNTEAFF.